This entry concerns a single T cell receptor beta chain. The antigen it binds to is not known. No quality values exist for individual bases; no much larger clone is one base distant. The sample belongs to a study of blood T cell repertoires in COVID-19 (dated by TCRdb to about 2020). With respect to the entire study: Samples from collaborators originated in the United States, Italy and Spain and spanned both the acute and convalescent phases of COVID-19. The prospective study material was composed of cDNA or gDNA derived from T cells, B-cell-depleted T cells, or PBMCs. The dataset comprised deeply sampled blood TCRbeta repertoires from subjects exposed to, actively infected with, or recovered from COVID-19. The repertoires were released in a freely available public database meant as a resource for research on the immune response to SARS-CoV-2. Samples came from the ongoing ImmuneRACE study (first 160 participants) plus 1,254 subjects from 6 global collaborators. A de-identified subject ID, COVID-19 status, age in years and sex were almost always included in the sample metadata. Where HLA class I and class II types were available, the types were taken from metadata supplied by the sample provider, not from assay-based typing.

Results the study describes overall, beyond this receptor: How much clinical and demographic metadata was included differed by source and by participant, and the metadata was provided uncurated.

The CDR1 and CDR2 encoded by the germline V gene (reference sequence) are GTSNPN and SVGIG. Taken from cysteine to phenylalanine, the CDR3 has 12 residues. The sequence is cut down to CDR3 DNA, 36 bases in frame from base 1. Trimming removed 7 bases from V and 3 bases from J; the gene matches leave 5 bases unexplained. In Seattle, one collaborating source enrolled patients while the infection was active and tracked those patients longitudinally over the course of disease. Whole blood was collected in K2EDTA tubes by collaborating institutions according to the institutions' own protocols. For TCRbeta analysis, collaborator samples were shipped as frozen whole blood, as isolated PBMCs, or as DNA extracted from either sample type. TCRbeta CDR3 regions were amplified from genomic DNA using the immunoSEQ Assay, a bias-controlled multiplex PCR. As for the authors' bioinformatics: Within the assay, amplification of reference gene primers was used to estimate how many nucleated cells each sample contained. To quantify the absolute abundance of each unique TCRbeta CDR3 rearrangement, sequence reads were collapsed and filtered. For each sample, productive Simpson clonality was calculated by taking the square root of Simpson's diversity index across productive rearrangements. Drawn from immuneACCESS, this table holds only the in-frame rearrangements with V and J called that TCRdb kept. Clones are partly lost; checked studies trace under half to an unresolved V gene and leave the rest unexplained. The DNA gave D and trimming, while V, J and clone size come from that table. The sample table contains roughly 200,000 clones; only one count was recorded for 75% to 85% of them. The ten biggest clones cover under 7% of the sample.

This TCR was recovered from a woman between 35 and 50 years old with COVID-19, enrolled during active disease. The chain links TRBV30 with TRBJ1-2; 7 junctional bases match TRBD1. The sample comprised peripheral blood. The nucleotide sequence is TGTGCCTCACCACAGGGGTACTATGGCTACACCTTC. Its translation is CASPQGYYGYTF.